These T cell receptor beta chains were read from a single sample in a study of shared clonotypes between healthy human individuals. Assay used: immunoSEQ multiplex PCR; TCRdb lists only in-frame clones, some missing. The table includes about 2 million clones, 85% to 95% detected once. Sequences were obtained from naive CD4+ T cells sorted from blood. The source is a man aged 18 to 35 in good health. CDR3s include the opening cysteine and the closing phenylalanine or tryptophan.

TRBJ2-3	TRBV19	CASSIRDRAISDTQYF
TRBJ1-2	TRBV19	CASSPRRAGGYTF
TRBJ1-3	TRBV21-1	CASTRPGQSSGNTIYF
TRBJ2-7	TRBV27	CASRLAGASYEQYF
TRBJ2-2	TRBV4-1	CASSQLAGGLTGELFF
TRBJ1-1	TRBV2	CASSVRGQAFF
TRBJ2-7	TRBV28	CASHEGSYEQYF
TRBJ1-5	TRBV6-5	CASGWTDHSNQPQHF
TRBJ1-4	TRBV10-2	CASSEAGSGEKLFF
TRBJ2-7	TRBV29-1	CSAWDSSAEYF
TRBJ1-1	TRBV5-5	CASSFGYTEAFF
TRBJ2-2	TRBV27	CASSSLAGITNTGELFF
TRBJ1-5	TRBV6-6	CASSTTGTGFSQPQHF
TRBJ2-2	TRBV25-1	CASRGLRGTGELFF
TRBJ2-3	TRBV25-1	CASSAEYTQYF
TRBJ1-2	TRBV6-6	CASTRTGGSDYGYTF
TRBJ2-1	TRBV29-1	CSVEDFSWGGQGTLAGVNYNEQFF
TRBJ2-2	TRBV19	CASSIEGVAGELFF
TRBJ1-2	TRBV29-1	CSIDDLGGYGYTF
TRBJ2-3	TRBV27	CASSLPGLPQYF
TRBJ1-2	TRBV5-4	CASSSRRDGDYGYTF
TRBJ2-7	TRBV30	CAWAPRTGAYEQYF